These 3 T cell receptor beta chains were sequenced from one sample in a study of blood T cells in healthy people across ages. The second PCR ran roughly 7 to 12 cycles with a sample-barcoded 5' primer and J-beta primers. MiXCR, run by TCRdb on the 5' RACE reads, gives a single entry per CDR3 protein. The sample comprises some 860,000 distinct CDR3 sequences, approximately 53% of which are singletons, and roughly 25% rests with the top ten. The sequenced sample consisted of blood. Receptor source: a middle-aged man in good health.

This clonotype was seen only a few times. The rearrangement joins TRBV28 to TRBJ2-4, with D possibly being TRBD2 (5 bases). Trimming removed 10 bases at V and 0 bases at J, with 34 bases between. This CDR3 has 21 residues. CDR1 and CDR2 (germline): MDHEN, SYDVKM. CDR3: CATPVYKSGSQLARAKNIQYF. CDR3 DNA: TGTGCCACCCCAGTTTATAAGTCGGGGAGCCAATTGGCCAGAGCCAAAAACATTCAGTACTTC.

DNA of the CDR3: TGCGCCAGCAGCCTCCCCGACAGATCTATGGGGCATGAGCAGTTCTTC. It is translated as CASSLPDRSMGHEQFF. The chain combines TRBV5-1 with TRBJ2-1, with TRBD1 as a possible D gene (5 bases). This CDR3 is 16 amino acids long. V was clipped by 4 bases and J by 8 bases, with 22 bases between them. In germline, CDR1 is SGHRS, CDR2 YFSETQ. Filled out from reference TRBV5-1 and TRBJ2-1, the complete variable domain reads KAGVTQTPRYLIKTRGQQVTLSCSPISGHRSVSWYQQTPGQGLQFLFEYFSETQRNKGNFPGRFSGRQFSNSRSEMNVSTLELGDSALYLCASSLPDRSMGHEQFFGPGTRLTVL.

The chain carries TRBV7-8 and TRBJ2-5; unclear D gene. The end of the DNA is better explained by TRBJ2-7, so the J call may be wrong. Germline loops: CDR1 SGHVS, CDR2 FQNEAQ. The CDR3 sequence is 13 residues long. The CDR3 loop reads CASSLVMVNEQYF. The DNA of the CDR3 is TGTGCCAGCAGCTTAGTTATGGTGAACGAGCAGTACTTC.